This T cell receptor (beta chain) was identified in a study of beta chain features in type 1 diabetes. Overall study context: No age, gender or cell yield differences were seen between patients and healthy donors.

As for this clone: Its antigen remains unknown.

CDR1 ENHRY and CDR2 SYGVKD come from the germline V gene. V was shortened by 5 bases and J by 4 bases, with 11 bases between the two germline ends. CDR3 size: 13 residues. Study-level results: PCR might preferentially amplify shorter templates, equally in patients and controls. The VDJ junctions of type 1 diabetes patients carried fewer insertions and more deletions.

Every donor had blood drawn once into heparin, roughly 0.11 L on average. Reverse transcribing all isolated RNA meant expressed TCRB transcripts were sequenced. This table comes from immunoSEQ multiplex PCR, and its TCRdb copy is limited to in-frame clones, with some not included. The repertoire consists of 250,000 or so clones, with 25% to 30% occurring once and the leading ten covering 3.5% to 4%. The sequencing input was central memory CD4+ T cells from blood. The J gene is TRBJ1-1, the V gene TRBV10-3; possibly TRBD1 for D (5 bases). The TCR was taken from a man under 40 in good health. CDR3 residues: CAISTTAATEAFF. The CDR3 region has the DNA TGTGCCATCAGTACGACAGCGGCCACTGAAGCTTTCTTT.